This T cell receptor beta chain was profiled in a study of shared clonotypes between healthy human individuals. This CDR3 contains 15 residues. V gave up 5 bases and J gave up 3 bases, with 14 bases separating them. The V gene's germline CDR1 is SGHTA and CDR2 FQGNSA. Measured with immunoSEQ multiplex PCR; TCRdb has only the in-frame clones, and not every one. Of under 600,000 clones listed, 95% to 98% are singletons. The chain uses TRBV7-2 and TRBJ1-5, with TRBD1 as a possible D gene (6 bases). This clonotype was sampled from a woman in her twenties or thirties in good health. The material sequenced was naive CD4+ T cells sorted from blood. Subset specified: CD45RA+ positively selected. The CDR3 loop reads CASSPAGGNNQPQHF. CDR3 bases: TGTGCCAGCAGCCCCGCGGGGGGCAACAATCAGCCCCAGCATTTT.